This T cell receptor beta chain was identified in a study of radiation and T cells in renal cell carcinoma. Study information: Nephrectomy followed 15 Gy stereotactic body radiation by 4 weeks.

Assay: immunoSEQ multiplex PCR; the TCRdb copy retains only in-frame clones and omits some. Of about 91,000 clones in the sample, approximately 80% were seen once. Time point specified: baseline pretreatment blood. Stated treatment: 15 Gy SBRT to primary tumor, nephrectomy 4 weeks later. Clear cell pathology was present in this patient's renal cell carcinoma. This sequence originates from a man between 60 and 75 years old with renal cell carcinoma. Sequencing used blood, obtained from a patient whose treatment included radiotherapy and nephrectomy.

CDR3 sequence (DNA): TGTGCCAGCAGTGAAGGGACTAGCGGCACAGATACGCAGTATTTT. Translation: CASSEGTSGTDTQYF. The chain is built from TRBV2 and TRBJ2-3; 9 bases agree with TRBD2. This CDR3 comprises 15 residues. The germline V gene encodes CDR1 SNHLY and CDR2 FYNNEI. J lost 1 base, V lost 1 base, and 0 bases had no gene match.